This entry features one TCR beta chain sequence. As yet, its antigen is unknown. The donors belonged to the roughly 110-subject validation cohort, separate from the approximately 670-subject first cohort. This sample is part of a study of cytomegalovirus exposure and HLA in healthy donors. Study results and limitations: Researchers counted around 150 TCR beta chains as cytomegalovirus-associated. Most TCR sequences were rare, but some public TCRs occurred in many donors.

Germline V gene sequence: CDR1 MNHEY, CDR2 SVGAGI. CDR3 size: 15 residues. J lost 1 base, V lost 2 bases, and 4 bases had no gene match. Clones were read by immunoSEQ multiplex PCR, and TCRdb kept only the in-frame ones, dropping some. The sample comprises tens of thousands of clones, approximately 92% of which are singletons, and around 3.2% rests with the top ten. The sequencing input was PBMCs. The TCR comes from a man aged 18-30 years in good health and CMV-seronegative. J is TRBJ1-1 and V is TRBV6-5; 7 positions agree with TRBD1. CDR3 DNA sequence: TGTGCCAGCAGTTACCCCCAGGGGGGGAACACTGAAGCTTTCTTT. It is translated as CASSYPQGGNTEAFF.